A selection of T cell receptor beta chains follows, all from one sample in a study of T cell repertoires in cytomegalovirus infection. TCRdb used MiXCR to reprocess the reads, holding one entry per CDR3 protein. Altogether some 800,000 distinct CDR3 sequences are present, approximately 32% being singletons, with the ten largest covering roughly an eighth. These receptors lack a known antigen. The specimen was cultured CD8+ T cells from PBMCs, collected from culture after CMV antigen stimulation. These receptors all stem from a human donor in good health (CMV status not recorded). Some clones in this sample may be carry-over from other donors' samples. CDR3s include the opening cysteine and the closing phenylalanine or tryptophan. A D gene is named only where the DNA matches it firmly. The size field is filled for only some rows; it gives once, few, many or a size class.

v_gene: TRBV7-2
d_gene: -
j_gene: TRBJ1-2
abundance: many
CDR3nt: TGTGCCAGCAGCTTATTGGGACAAGAGAACTATGGCTACACCTTC
CDR3aa: CASSLLGQENYGYTF

v_gene: TRBV6-2/TRBV6-3
d_gene: -
j_gene: TRBJ1-4
abundance: few
CDR3nt: TGTGCCAGCAGTTACTCGGGGGTCATCGGTGAAAAACTGTTTTTT
CDR3aa: CASSYSGVIGEKLFF

v_gene: TRBV7-9
d_gene: -
j_gene: TRBJ2-5
abundance: -
CDR3nt: TGTGCCAGCAGCTCCTGGGACTTTCTGGAGACCCAGTACTTC
CDR3aa: CASSSWDFLETQYF

v_gene: TRBV7-9
d_gene: -
j_gene: TRBJ2-1
abundance: -
CDR3nt: TGTGCCAGCAGCTTATTTGGGCTGGAGGACAATGAGCAGTTCTTC
CDR3aa: CASSLFGLEDNEQFF

v_gene: TRBV7-8
d_gene: -
j_gene: TRBJ2-5
abundance: -
CDR3nt: TGTGCCAGCAGCTTAGACCCAAAAGGGACCCAGTACTTC
CDR3aa: CASSLDPKGTQYF

v_gene: TRBV6-1
d_gene: TRBD2
j_gene: TRBJ2-1
abundance: -
CDR3nt: TGTGCCAGCAGTGAAGGTCTAGCGGCCTACAATGAGCAGTTCTTC
CDR3aa: CASSEGLAAYNEQFF

v_gene: TRBV27
d_gene: -
j_gene: TRBJ2-6
abundance: once
CDR3nt: TGTGCCAGCATGGGTAGGGCCAACGTCCTGACTTTC
CDR3aa: CASMGRANVLTF

v_gene: TRBV27
d_gene: TRBD1
j_gene: TRBJ1-4
abundance: few
CDR3nt: TGTGCCAGCAGTAGAACAGGGGGTCGAAATGAAAAACTGTTTTTT
CDR3aa: CASSRTGGRNEKLFF

v_gene: TRBV24-1
d_gene: -
j_gene: TRBJ2-2
abundance: few
CDR3nt: TGTGCCACCAGTGCCAGGGAGAGTTCCGGGGAGCTGTTTTTT
CDR3aa: CATSARESSGELFF

v_gene: TRBV15
d_gene: TRBD2
j_gene: TRBJ2-3
abundance: -
CDR3nt: TGTGCCACCAGCAGAGACGCTAGCGGGAGCACAGATACGCAGTATTTT
CDR3aa: CATSRDASGSTDTQYF

v_gene: TRBV23-1
d_gene: -
j_gene: TRBJ2-6
abundance: few
CDR3nt: TGCGCCAGCAGTCATCCTCCAGGCGCCGATTCCTCTGGGGCCAACGTCCTGACTTTC
CDR3aa: CASSHPPGADSSGANVLTF

v_gene: TRBV12-3/TRBV12-4
d_gene: TRBD1
j_gene: TRBJ2-7
abundance: -
CDR3nt: TGTGCCAGCAGTCCATTACAGGGGGCCGGAATTTACGAGCAGTACTTC
CDR3aa: CASSPLQGAGIYEQYF

v_gene: TRBV29-1
d_gene: TRBD1
j_gene: TRBJ1-2
abundance: few
CDR3nt: TGCAGCGTTGACGAGGGACAGGGGGTGGGCTACACCTTC
CDR3aa: CSVDEGQGVGYTF

v_gene: TRBV7-4
d_gene: -
j_gene: TRBJ2-4
abundance: few
CDR3nt: TGTGCCAGTAGAAGGGGGACGGAACTGGACATTCAGTACTTC
CDR3aa: CASRRGTELDIQYF

v_gene: TRBV6-1
d_gene: -
j_gene: TRBJ1-1
abundance: -
CDR3nt: TGTGTCAGCAGTGAAAAGGATACCGGGTACACTGAAGCTTTCTTT
CDR3aa: CVSSEKDTGYTEAFF

v_gene: TRBV5-8
d_gene: -
j_gene: TRBJ2-2
abundance: -
CDR3nt: TGTGCCAGCAGCGAGCCGGGCAGGGATGTTACCGGGGAGCTGTTTTTT
CDR3aa: CASSEPGRDVTGELFF

v_gene: TRBV6-6
d_gene: -
j_gene: TRBJ1-1
abundance: few
CDR3nt: TGTGCCAGCAACGAAAACACTGAAGCTTTCTTT
CDR3aa: CASNENTEAFF

v_gene: TRBV7-9
d_gene: -
j_gene: TRBJ1-1
abundance: few
CDR3nt: TGTGCCAGCAGCTTAGGGGCCACCCGGGAAGCTTTCTTT
CDR3aa: CASSLGATREAFF

v_gene: TRBV2
d_gene: -
j_gene: TRBJ2-3
abundance: -
CDR3nt: TGTGCCAGCAGTGAAGCGCGCGGTGATACGCAGTATTTT
CDR3aa: CASSEARGDTQYF

v_gene: TRBV11-3
d_gene: -
j_gene: TRBJ2-3
abundance: -
CDR3nt: TGTGCCAGCAGCCCATACACCCACGACACAGGCGTCCTAGGGAATACGCAGTATTTT
CDR3aa: CASSPYTHDTGVLGNTQYF

v_gene: TRBV6-1
d_gene: -
j_gene: TRBJ1-6
abundance: few
CDR3nt: TGTGCCAGCAGCGCTGGCGGGGAAGGGTCCTTGGGAGATTCACCCCTCCACTTT
CDR3aa: CASSAGGEGSLGDSPLHF

v_gene: TRBV19
d_gene: -
j_gene: TRBJ1-1
abundance: -
CDR3nt: TGTGCCAGTAGTGGTGAACTATTTACTGAAGCTTTCTTT
CDR3aa: CASSGELFTEAFF

v_gene: TRBV2
d_gene: TRBD1
j_gene: TRBJ1-1
abundance: -
CDR3nt: TGTGCCAGCAGTGAAGGACAGGGGGTAAACACTGAAGCTTTCTTT
CDR3aa: CASSEGQGVNTEAFF

v_gene: TRBV4-1
d_gene: -
j_gene: TRBJ1-5
abundance: -
CDR3nt: TGCGCCAGCAGCCAAGATATAGCTTATAGCAATCAGCCCCAGCATTTT
CDR3aa: CASSQDIAYSNQPQHF

v_gene: TRBV9
d_gene: -
j_gene: TRBJ2-1
abundance: once
CDR3nt: TGTGCCAGCAGCGCCAGGGATAGCTCCTACAATGAGCAGTTCTTC
CDR3aa: CASSARDSSYNEQFF

v_gene: TRBV7-6
d_gene: -
j_gene: TRBJ2-2
abundance: -
CDR3nt: TGTGCCAGCAGCCGAGAAGTGGGCGTTTCGGACACCGGGGAGCTGTTTTTT
CDR3aa: CASSREVGVSDTGELFF

v_gene: TRBV6-5
d_gene: -
j_gene: TRBJ2-1
abundance: -
CDR3nt: TGTGCCAGCAGCCGGCCAAGGGACGGTCCTTACAATGAGCAGTTCTTC
CDR3aa: CASSRPRDGPYNEQFF

v_gene: TRBV6-1
d_gene: -
j_gene: TRBJ1-1
abundance: few
CDR3nt: TGTGCCAGCAGCTCAGTCGACAAGGTTGAAGCTTTCTTT
CDR3aa: CASSSVDKVEAFF

v_gene: TRBV29-1
d_gene: -
j_gene: TRBJ1-3
abundance: -
CDR3nt: TGCAGCGTCGTTGTAGTCTCTGGAAACACCATATATTTT
CDR3aa: CSVVVVSGNTIYF

v_gene: TRBV27
d_gene: TRBD1
j_gene: TRBJ1-2
abundance: -
CDR3nt: TGTGCCAGCAGTTCGGGACAGGGGGCGGCCTATGGCTACACCTTC
CDR3aa: CASSSGQGAAYGYTF

v_gene: TRBV9
d_gene: TRBD1
j_gene: TRBJ1-2
abundance: -
CDR3nt: TGTGCCAGCAGCCCACGGACAGGAAGCCCAGCACCCTATGGCTACACCTTC
CDR3aa: CASSPRTGSPAPYGYTF

v_gene: TRBV7-8
d_gene: -
j_gene: TRBJ1-5
abundance: many
CDR3nt: TGTGCCAGCAGCTTAGCCCAAATGGGGGGAGTTAGCAATCAGCCCCAGCATTTT
CDR3aa: CASSLAQMGGVSNQPQHF

v_gene: TRBV9
d_gene: -
j_gene: TRBJ2-7
abundance: once
CDR3nt: TGTGCCAGCTCGGGTGGGGGATTCCACGAGCAGTACTTC
CDR3aa: CASSGGGFHEQYF

v_gene: TRBV29-1
d_gene: -
j_gene: TRBJ1-2
abundance: -
CDR3nt: TGCAGCGTTGATAGGGGACGAGATTTTGGCTACACCTTC
CDR3aa: CSVDRGRDFGYTF

v_gene: TRBV6-6
d_gene: TRBD1
j_gene: TRBJ1-5
abundance: -
CDR3nt: TGTGCCAGCAGTTATAGGGACGGGACAGGGGCCCTCAATCAGCCCCAGCATTTT
CDR3aa: CASSYRDGTGALNQPQHF

v_gene: TRBV19
d_gene: -
j_gene: TRBJ1-5
abundance: -
CDR3nt: TGTGCCAGTAGTATAAAGTTTCTACAGCCCCAGCATTTT
CDR3aa: CASSIKFLQPQHF

v_gene: TRBV6-5
d_gene: TRBD2
j_gene: TRBJ2-2
abundance: -
CDR3nt: TGTGCCAGCAGTTACCCGACTAGCGGGGTGTACACCGGGGAGCTGTTTTTT
CDR3aa: CASSYPTSGVYTGELFF

v_gene: TRBV27
d_gene: -
j_gene: TRBJ1-2
abundance: once
CDR3nt: TGTGCCAGCTCGGTAGGCAGGTACTATGGCTACACCTTC
CDR3aa: CASSVGRYYGYTF

v_gene: TRBV6-2/TRBV6-3
d_gene: -
j_gene: TRBJ1-6
abundance: -
CDR3nt: TGTGCCAGCAGTTATCGCCGGGATACCGATCTGAGCTCCTATAATTCACCCCTCCACTTT
CDR3aa: CASSYRRDTDLSSYNSPLHF

v_gene: TRBV6-5
d_gene: TRBD1
j_gene: TRBJ2-7
abundance: few
CDR3nt: TGTGCCAGCAGTTTCCAACAGGGGATCGACTCCTACGAGCAGTACTTC
CDR3aa: CASSFQQGIDSYEQYF

v_gene: TRBV5-6
d_gene: TRBD1
j_gene: TRBJ2-2
abundance: -
CDR3nt: TGTGCCAGCAGCTTGGACAGGGGCGGCGGGGAGCTGTTTTTT
CDR3aa: CASSLDRGGGELFF

v_gene: TRBV6-1
d_gene: TRBD2
j_gene: TRBJ2-2
abundance: many
CDR3nt: TGTGCCAGCAGACCATCGGGGGGAGACACCGGGGAGCTGTTTTTT
CDR3aa: CASRPSGGDTGELFF

v_gene: TRBV27
d_gene: -
j_gene: TRBJ2-1
abundance: few
CDR3nt: TGTGCCAGCAGTCCCAAGGCGGGGGAGCAGTTCTTC
CDR3aa: CASSPKAGEQFF

v_gene: TRBV7-8
d_gene: -
j_gene: TRBJ2-1
abundance: few
CDR3nt: TGTGCCAGCAGCTTAATCCCTAGGGGCGGGGGCCCTTCCTACAATGAGCAGTTCTTC
CDR3aa: CASSLIPRGGGPSYNEQFF

v_gene: TRBV7-9
d_gene: TRBD1
j_gene: TRBJ2-3
abundance: few
CDR3nt: TGTGCCAGCAGCCCCGGGACAGCAGATACGCAGTATTTT
CDR3aa: CASSPGTADTQYF

v_gene: TRBV27
d_gene: -
j_gene: TRBJ2-3
abundance: -
CDR3nt: TGTGCCAGCAGTTTATTGGGTAGGGGACCTCTCCCCGATACGCAGTATTTT
CDR3aa: CASSLLGRGPLPDTQYF

v_gene: TRBV6-6
d_gene: -
j_gene: TRBJ1-5
abundance: few
CDR3nt: TGTGCCAGCAGTAATCGAACAGGGAGCGGGCCCCAGCATTTT
CDR3aa: CASSNRTGSGPQHF

v_gene: TRBV27
d_gene: TRBD1
j_gene: TRBJ1-2
abundance: -
CDR3nt: TGTGCCAGCAGTTTGGCGGCAGGGGGAGTATATGGCTACACCTTC
CDR3aa: CASSLAAGGVYGYTF

v_gene: TRBV2
d_gene: -
j_gene: TRBJ1-5
abundance: -
CDR3nt: TGTGCCAGCAGGGTGGGACACGCGAGCAATCAGCCCCAGCATTTT
CDR3aa: CASRVGHASNQPQHF

v_gene: TRBV6-1
d_gene: -
j_gene: TRBJ1-6
abundance: few
CDR3nt: TGTGCCAGCAGTGAAGTGGGACCCGGGGGGTCCTATAATTCACCCCTCCACTTT
CDR3aa: CASSEVGPGGSYNSPLHF

v_gene: TRBV7-4
d_gene: -
j_gene: TRBJ2-1
abundance: -
CDR3nt: TGTGCCAGCATCCCCACAGGGGGGGTATCCTACAATGAGCAGTTCTTC
CDR3aa: CASIPTGGVSYNEQFF

v_gene: TRBV5-1
d_gene: TRBD1
j_gene: TRBJ2-2
abundance: -
CDR3nt: TGCGCCAGCACAGGGCACAGGGGCCTGGACACCGGGGAGCTGTTTTTT
CDR3aa: CASTGHRGLDTGELFF

v_gene: TRBV10-3
d_gene: -
j_gene: TRBJ2-1
abundance: -
CDR3nt: TGTGCCATCACCAAGAGGGGTACAAGCTCCTACAATGAGCAGTTCTTC
CDR3aa: CAITKRGTSSYNEQFF

v_gene: TRBV7-9
d_gene: -
j_gene: TRBJ2-1
abundance: -
CDR3nt: TGTGCCAGCAGCTTAGGATCCCAATACGTCGGGCAGTTCTTC
CDR3aa: CASSLGSQYVGQFF